One TCR beta chain is described in this entry. Its target is not known. The sample comes from a study of T cell responses to AZD1222 COVID-19 vaccine. General study results and limits: Repertoires were sampled only after the peak T cell response. An increase in Spike-specific TCR breadth and depth was observed after two AZD1222 doses. Across spike, vaccine-associated CD4 TCRs were found, dominant at 160-218 and 743-854. The sample set comprised mostly white British donors with more females, and clonal diversity was possibly underestimated.

Some clones are missing from TCRdb's copy, which holds only in-frame ones; the method was immunoSEQ multiplex PCR. The sample records roughly 150,000 clones, around 94% being singletons. The V end lost 6 bases, the J end lost 0 bases, and 8 bases lay between the germline ends. Germline V gives CDR1 SSHAT, CDR2 FNYEAQ (reference sequence). This CDR3 spans 13 amino acids. Here the sequenced sample was peripheral blood, taken 28 days after the second AZD1222 dose. This chain links TRBV7-7 with TRBJ2-5, with D hard to call. The clonotype was recovered from an adult who received the AZD1222 COVID-19 vaccine. The CDR3 DNA is TGTGCCAGCAGTAGGGTGTACCAAGAGACCCAGTACTTC. This translates into CASSRVYQETQYF. The variable domain in full, with the rest retrieved from reference TRBV7-7 and TRBJ2-5, is GAGVSQSPRYKVTKRGQDVTLRCDPISSHATLYWYQQALGQGPEFLTYFNYEAQPDKSGLPSDRFSAERPEGSISTLTIQRTEQRDSAMYRCASSRVYQETQYFGPGTRLLVL.